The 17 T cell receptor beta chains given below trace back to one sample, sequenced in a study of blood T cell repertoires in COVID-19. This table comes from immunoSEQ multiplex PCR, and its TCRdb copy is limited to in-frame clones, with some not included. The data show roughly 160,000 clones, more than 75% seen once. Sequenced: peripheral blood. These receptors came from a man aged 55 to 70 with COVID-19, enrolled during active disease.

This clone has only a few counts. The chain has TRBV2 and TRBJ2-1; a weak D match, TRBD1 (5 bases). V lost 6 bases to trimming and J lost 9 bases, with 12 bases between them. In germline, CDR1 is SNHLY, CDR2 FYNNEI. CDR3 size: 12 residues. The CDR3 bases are TGTGCCAGCAGGGGGCCGGGCGGTGAGCAGTTCTTC. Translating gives CASRGPGGEQFF.

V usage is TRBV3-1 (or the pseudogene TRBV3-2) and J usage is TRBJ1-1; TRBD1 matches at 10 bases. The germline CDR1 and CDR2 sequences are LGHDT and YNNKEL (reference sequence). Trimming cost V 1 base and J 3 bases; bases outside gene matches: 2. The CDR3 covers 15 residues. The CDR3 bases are TGTGCCAGCAGCCAAGGGGGGACAGGGGACACTGAAGCTTTCTTT. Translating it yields CASSQGGTGDTEAFF.

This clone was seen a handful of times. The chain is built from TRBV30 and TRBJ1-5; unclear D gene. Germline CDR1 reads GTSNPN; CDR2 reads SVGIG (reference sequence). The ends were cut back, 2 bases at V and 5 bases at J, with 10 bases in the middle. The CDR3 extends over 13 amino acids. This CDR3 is CAWSFHAYQPQHF. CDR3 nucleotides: TGTGCCTGGAGTTTCCACGCGTATCAGCCCCAGCATTTT.

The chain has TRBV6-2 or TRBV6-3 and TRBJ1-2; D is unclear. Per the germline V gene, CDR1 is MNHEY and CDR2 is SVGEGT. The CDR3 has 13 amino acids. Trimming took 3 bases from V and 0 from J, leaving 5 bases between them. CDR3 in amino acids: CASSYSANYGYTF. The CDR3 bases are TGTGCCAGCAGTTATTCAGCTAACTATGGCTACACCTTC.

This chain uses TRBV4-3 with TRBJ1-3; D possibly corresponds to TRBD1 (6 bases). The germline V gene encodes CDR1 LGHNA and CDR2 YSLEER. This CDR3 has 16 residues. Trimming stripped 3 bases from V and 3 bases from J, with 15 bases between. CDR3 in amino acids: CASSQEGGSGGNTIYF. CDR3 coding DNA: TGCGCCAGCAGCCAGGAGGGGGGGTCGGGTGGAAACACCATATATTTT.

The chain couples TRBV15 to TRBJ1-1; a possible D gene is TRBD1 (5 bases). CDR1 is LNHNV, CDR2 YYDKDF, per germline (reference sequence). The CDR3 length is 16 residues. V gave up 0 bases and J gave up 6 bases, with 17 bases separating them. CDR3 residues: CATSRDSTGRVAEAFF. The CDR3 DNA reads TGTGCCACCAGCAGAGATTCAACGGGCAGGGTCGCTGAAGCTTTCTTT.

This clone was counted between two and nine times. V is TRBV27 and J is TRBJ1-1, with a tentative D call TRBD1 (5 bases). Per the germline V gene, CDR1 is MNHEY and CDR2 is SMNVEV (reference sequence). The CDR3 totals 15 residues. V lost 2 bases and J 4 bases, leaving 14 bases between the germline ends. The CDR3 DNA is TGTGCCAGCAGTTTACATTTATCGGGACTCACTGAAGCTTTCTTT. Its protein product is CASSLHLSGLTEAFF.

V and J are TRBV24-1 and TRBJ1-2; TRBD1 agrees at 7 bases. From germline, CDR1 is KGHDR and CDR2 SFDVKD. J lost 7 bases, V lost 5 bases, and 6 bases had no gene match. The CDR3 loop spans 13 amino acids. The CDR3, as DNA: TGTGCCACCAGTGCACAGGGGCTTCTTGGCTACACCTTC. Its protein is CATSAQGLLGYTF.

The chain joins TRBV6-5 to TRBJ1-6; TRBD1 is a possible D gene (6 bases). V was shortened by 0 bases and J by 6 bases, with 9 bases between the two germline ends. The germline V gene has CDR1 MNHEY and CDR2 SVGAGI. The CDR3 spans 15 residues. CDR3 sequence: CASSYSGRGNSPLHF. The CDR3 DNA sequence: TGTGCCAGCAGTTACTCGGGCAGGGGTAATTCACCCCTCCACTTT.

CDR3: CASNMGQDSPLHF. CDR3 sequence (DNA): TGCGCCAGCAATATGGGGCAGGATTCACCCCTCCACTTT. The chain is built from TRBV5-1 and TRBJ1-6; a possible D gene is TRBD1 (5 bases). Deletions cut 6 bases from V and 8 bases from J, with 12 bases between. This CDR3 is built from 13 residues. Germline V gives CDR1 SGHRS, CDR2 YFSETQ.

This CDR3 reads CSGKTGLHTEAFF. The CDR3 region has the DNA TGCAGCGGGAAAACAGGGTTGCACACTGAAGCTTTCTTT. The chain joins TRBV29-1 to TRBJ1-1; D might be TRBD1 (6 bases). The germline V gene has CDR1 SQVTM and CDR2 ANQGSEA. The CDR3 is 13 amino acids. The germline V and J ends were trimmed by 7 bases and 3 bases, with 15 bases remaining between them.

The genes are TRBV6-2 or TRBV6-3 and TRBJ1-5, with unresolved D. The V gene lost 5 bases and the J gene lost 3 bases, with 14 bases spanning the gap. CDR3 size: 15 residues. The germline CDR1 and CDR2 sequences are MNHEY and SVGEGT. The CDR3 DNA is TGTGCCAGCAGTCCAGCGGGCGCTAACAATCAGCCCCAGCATTTT. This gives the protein CASSPAGANNQPQHF.

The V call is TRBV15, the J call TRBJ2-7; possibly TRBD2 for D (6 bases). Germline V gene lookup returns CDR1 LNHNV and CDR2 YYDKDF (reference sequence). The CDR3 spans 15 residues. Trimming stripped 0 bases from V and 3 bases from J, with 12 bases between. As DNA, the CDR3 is TGTGCCACCAGCAGAGATTCATCCGGGGGCTACGAGCAGTACTTC. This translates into CATSRDSSGGYEQYF.

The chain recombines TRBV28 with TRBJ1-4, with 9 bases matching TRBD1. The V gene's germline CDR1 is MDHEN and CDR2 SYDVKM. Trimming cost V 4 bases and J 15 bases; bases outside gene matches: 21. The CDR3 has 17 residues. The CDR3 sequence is CASSSPGTGTGRLSVFF. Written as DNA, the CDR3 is TGTGCCAGCAGTTCGCCCGGAACCGGGACAGGGAGACTATCGGTGTTTTTT.

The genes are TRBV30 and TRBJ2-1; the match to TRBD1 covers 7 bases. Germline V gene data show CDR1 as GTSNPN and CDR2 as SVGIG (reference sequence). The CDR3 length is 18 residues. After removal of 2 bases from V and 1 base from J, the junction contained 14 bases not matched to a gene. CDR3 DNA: TGTGCCTGGAGTAAGACCGATAGGGGGCTCCGATCCTACAATGAGCAGTTCTTC. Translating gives CAWSKTDRGLRSYNEQFF. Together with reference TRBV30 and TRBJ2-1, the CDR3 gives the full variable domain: SQTIHQWPATLVQPVGSPLSLECTVEGTSNPNLYWYRQAAGRGLQLLFYSVGIGQISSEVPQNLSASRPQDRQFILSSKKLLLSDSGFYLCAWSKTDRGLRSYNEQFFGPGTRLTVL.

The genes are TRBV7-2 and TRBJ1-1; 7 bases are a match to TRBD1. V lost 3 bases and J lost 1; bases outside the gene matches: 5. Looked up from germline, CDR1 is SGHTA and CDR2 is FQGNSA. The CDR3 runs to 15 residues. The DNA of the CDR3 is TGTGCCAGCAGCTTTTGGCAGGGGGGGAACACTGAAGCTTTCTTT. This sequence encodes CASSFWQGGNTEAFF.

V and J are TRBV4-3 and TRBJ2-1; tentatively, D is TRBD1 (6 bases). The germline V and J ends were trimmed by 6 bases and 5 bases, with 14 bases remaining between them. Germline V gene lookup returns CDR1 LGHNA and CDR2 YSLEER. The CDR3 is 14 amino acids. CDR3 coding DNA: TGCGCCAGCAGTTCCAGGGGTGGGGACAATGAGCAGTTCTTC. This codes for CASSSRGGDNEQFF.